Presented here are 6 T cell receptor beta chains from one specimen sequenced in a study of T cell responses to AZD1222 COVID-19 vaccine. Measured with immunoSEQ multiplex PCR; TCRdb has only the in-frame clones, and not every one. In the table there are around 100,000 clones, 75% to 90% of which are singletons. The specimen was peripheral blood, collected on day 0 of AZD1222 vaccination. These receptors were taken from an adult in good health.

The V call is TRBV12-3 or TRBV12-4, the J call TRBJ2-3; the match to TRBD2 covers 7 bases. The CDR3 contains 13 residues. V was pared by 7 bases and J by 4 bases, with 5 bases of the junction left unmatched. CDR3: CASKVGGADTQYF. The DNA of the CDR3 is TGTGCCAGCAAGGTGGGGGGGGCAGATACGCAGTATTTT.

For the CDR3, the DNA is TGTGCCACCAGGACAGGGGTCAATCAGCCCCAGCATTTT. Protein sequence: CATRTGVNQPQHF. The chain has TRBV24-1 and TRBJ1-5; 8 nucleotides match TRBD1. The CDR3 has 13 amino acids. The V and J ends lost 7 bases and 3 bases, in that order; junction bases with no gene match: 1. Germline lookup yields CDR1 KGHDR and CDR2 SFDVKD.

The gene calls are TRBV7-9 and TRBJ2-1; 7 bases are a match to TRBD1. With V trimmed by 4 bases and J by 4 bases, 7 bases remained unmatched. The CDR3 runs 15 residues. Germline V gene sequence: CDR1 SEHNR, CDR2 FQNEAQ (reference sequence). The CDR3 is CASSSLQGEYNEQFF. The CDR3 DNA sequence: TGTGCCAGCAGCTCCCTCCAGGGGGAGTACAATGAGCAGTTCTTC.

This rearrangement joins TRBV24-1 to TRBJ1-2; 7 nucleotides match TRBD1. CDR1 is KGHDR, CDR2 SFDVKD, per germline. The CDR3 loop spans 18 amino acids. With V trimmed by 5 bases and J by 4 bases, 18 bases remained unmatched. For the CDR3, the DNA is TGTGCCACCAGTGTCCCAGGGGGACAGCCAGGCCCCATCTATGGCTACACCTTC. It specifies CATSVPGGQPGPIYGYTF.

The chain uses TRBV9 and TRBJ2-2; 8 bases are a match to TRBD2. This CDR3 comprises 17 residues. V lost 0 bases and J lost 0; bases outside the gene matches: 4. Germline V CDR1 and CDR2: SGDLS, YYNGEE. CDR3 bases: TGTGCCAGCAGCGTAGCCGGGGGGGCCACGAACACCGGGGAGCTGTTTTTT. Its translation: CASSVAGGATNTGELFF.

The chain uses TRBV6-5 and TRBJ1-1; D not resolved. This CDR3 spans 12 amino acids. Germline V gives CDR1 MNHEY, CDR2 SVGAGI. The ends were cut back, 7 bases at V and 8 bases at J, with 14 bases in the middle. CDR3 in DNA: TGTGCCAGCATGGGGTTAAAACGGGAAGCTTTCTTT. It codes for CASMGLKREAFF.